The T cell receptor (beta chain) described here comes from a study of CD8 T cells in ankylosing spondylitis. Study-wide points: It appeared that ankylosing spondylitis blood was characterized by a TCR beta motif of several highly homologous variants. In the blood and synovial fluid of reactive arthritis, some motif variants had been previously reported.

This clonotype was found many times. Its specificity is not known. In making TCR beta libraries, quantitative 5'-RACE with molecular barcodes was used. MiXCR was run by TCRdb on the 5' RACE reads, yielding one entry per CDR3 protein. In the table there are 240,000 or so distinct CDR3 sequences, around 11% of which are singletons. Material: blood, either unsorted or a sorted T cell fraction (not recorded which). The receptor's source is a male donor with ankylosing spondylitis or in good health (not recorded which).

CDR3 sequence: CSARGVTDTQYF. The CDR3 coding sequence is TGCAGTGCTAGGGGAGTAACAGATACGCAGTATTTT. The rearrangement joins TRBV20-1 to TRBJ2-3; TRBD2 might be the D (5 bases). Germline V gene data show CDR1 as DFQATT and CDR2 as SNEGSKA (reference sequence). Trimming took 3 bases from V and 3 from J, leaving 7 bases between them. This CDR3 contains 12 residues.